This TCR beta chain was profiled in a study of T cell repertoires in cytomegalovirus infection. TCRdb re-called the reads with MiXCR, one entry per CDR3 protein. In the table there are approximately 1,000,000 distinct CDR3 sequences, about 33% of which are singletons. In regard to this clonotype: Its antigen remains unknown. A read error may account for a junction end that differs from germline.

This CDR3 region has 14 residues. Per germline, CDR1 MNHEY and CDR2 SMNVEV (reference sequence). The clonotype was recovered from a human donor in good health (CMV status not recorded). Some clones in this sample may be carry-over from other donors' samples. This material consisted of cultured CD8+ T cells from PBMCs, taken from culture after CMV antigen stimulation. The chain recombines TRBV27 with TRBJ2-7; possibly TRBD1 for D (6 bases). CDR3 sequence: CVSSLYYRADEQYF. The DNA for the CDR3 is TGTGTCAGCAGTTTATATTACAGGGCAGACGAGCAGTACTTC.